The 26 T cell receptor beta chains below come from one sample, sequenced in a study of human thymus T cells. Corrective cardiac surgery supplied the resected thymus tissue. Here immunoSEQ multiplex PCR was the method, and the copy in TCRdb shows in-frame clones only, minus some. The sample yields some 72,000 clones, approximately 96% seen once. The sequencing sample was made of thymus tissue. Every receptor here comes from a boy under two years old with a congenital heart defect but otherwise immunologically healthy.

J is TRBJ2-2 and V is TRBV4-3, with TRBD2 matching 8 bases. CDR3 length equals 16 residues. CDR1 and CDR2 (germline): LGHNA, YSLEER. J gave up 5 bases and V 0 bases, and 5 bases lay outside the gene matches. The DNA for the CDR3 is TGCGCCAGCAGCCAAGATTTTACTAGCGGAACCGGGGAGCTGTTTTTT. Encoded protein: CASSQDFTSGTGELFF.

The chain employs TRBV19 and TRBJ1-2; D is perhaps TRBD1 (6 bases). Deletions cut 3 bases from V and 4 bases from J, with 12 bases between. The CDR3 is 14 amino acids. Germline CDR1 and CDR2: LNHDA and SQIVND (reference sequence). For the CDR3, the DNA is TGTGCCAGTAGTATCAAACAGGGAAGCTATGGCTACACCTTC. Residues: CASSIKQGSYGYTF.

V is TRBV29-1 and J is TRBJ2-2; TRBD2 matches 12 bases. Germline lookup yields CDR1 SQVTM and CDR2 ANQGSEA. This CDR3 comprises 18 residues. After removal of 4 bases from V and 0 bases from J, the junction contained 9 bases not matched to a gene. The CDR3 here is CSVVMASGRGSNTGELFF. Written as DNA, the CDR3 is TGCAGCGTTGTGATGGCTAGCGGGAGGGGCTCGAACACCGGGGAGCTGTTTTTT.

V is TRBV7-2 and J is TRBJ1-2; D uncertain. In germline, CDR1 is SGHTA, CDR2 FQGNSA. The CDR3 contains 17 residues. The V end was cut by 1 base, the J end by 0 bases, with 15 bases between. CDR3 amino acids: CASSLESAAPSNYGYTF. The CDR3 coding sequence is TGTGCCAGCAGCTTAGAATCGGCGGCACCATCTAACTATGGCTACACCTTC.

The chain carries TRBV29-1 and TRBJ1-3; D is unresolved. CDR1 and CDR2 (germline): SQVTM, ANQGSEA. CDR3 length: 11 amino acids. Trimming shortened V by 7 bases and J by 5 bases, and 9 bases separated the two germline ends. The CDR3 region has the DNA TGCAGCGGTTCGACCAGAAACACCATATATTTT. This translates into CSGSTRNTIYF.

This clone appeared a single time. V usage is TRBV6-1 and J usage is TRBJ1-2, with D possibly matching TRBD1 (5 bases). The germline CDR1 and CDR2 sequences are MNHNS and SASEGT. The CDR3 has 13 residues. The V end was cut by 5 bases, the J end by 3 bases, with 10 bases between. Here the CDR3 reads CASSQTVYYGYTF. CDR3 sequence (DNA): TGTGCCAGCAGTCAGACAGTCTACTATGGCTACACCTTC.

The chain uses TRBV7-2 and TRBJ2-7, with 16 bases matching TRBD2. Losses at the gene ends were 3 bases for V and 3 bases for J; bases not matched to a gene: 8. The CDR3 loop spans 18 amino acids. Germline values: CDR1 SGHTA, CDR2 FQGNSA. CDR3: CASSFGRGTSGRDYEQYF. Written as DNA, the CDR3 is TGTGCCAGCAGCTTCGGGAGGGGGACTAGCGGGAGGGACTACGAGCAGTACTTC.

The rearrangement links TRBV2 to TRBJ2-7; D is possibly TRBD2 (6 bases). Germline values: CDR1 SNHLY, CDR2 FYNNEI. The CDR3 extends over 18 amino acids. V was shortened by 7 bases and J by 2 bases, with 27 bases between the two germline ends. The CDR3 nucleotides are TGTGCCAGCACTGACCTTTTTCGCGGGACTGGATCGGCCTACGAGCAGTACTTC. Translated, it gives CASTDLFRGTGSAYEQYF. The full variable domain, rest sourced from reference TRBV2 and TRBJ2-7, is EPEVTQTPSHQVTQMGQEVILRCVPISNHLYFYWYRQILGQKVEFLVSFYNNEISEKSEIFDDQFSVERPDGSNFTLKIRSTKLEDSAMYFCASTDLFRGTGSAYEQYFGPGTRLTVT.

V gene TRBV29-1 combines with J gene TRBJ2-3, with D hard to call. From germline, CDR1 is SQVTM and CDR2 ANQGSEA. The germline V and J ends were trimmed by 8 bases and 3 bases, with 15 bases remaining between them. The CDR3 is 13 amino acids. DNA for the CDR3: TGCAGCCCCTTCGCCTTAGAGACAGATACGCAGTATTTT. It codes for CSPFALETDTQYF.

The chain carries TRBV27 and TRBJ2-1, with D hard to call. The CDR3 length is 14 residues. V lost 6 bases and J lost 2, with 11 bases in between. Germline CDR1 reads MNHEY; CDR2 reads SMNVEV (reference sequence). The CDR3 loop is CASRETTAYNEQFF. The CDR3 nucleotides read TGTGCCAGCAGGGAGACCACCGCCTACAATGAGCAGTTCTTC.

The chain recombines TRBV7-9 with TRBJ1-1, with D tentatively TRBD1 (5 bases). V lost 4 bases, J lost 6 bases, and 18 bases lay in between. This CDR3 region has 15 residues. From germline, CDR1 is SEHNR and CDR2 FQNEAQ (reference sequence). CDR3 nucleotides: TGTGCCAGCAGCTCGTCAGGGCCAAGTAGAGCTGAAGCTTTCTTT. This encodes CASSSSGPSRAEAFF. The whole variable domain, filled in from reference TRBV7-9 and TRBJ1-1, reads DTGVSQNPRHKITKRGQNVTFRCDPISEHNRLYWYRQTLGQGPEFLTYFQNEAQLEKSRLLSDRFSAERPKGSFSTLEIQRTEQGDSAMYLCASSSSGPSRAEAFFGQGTRLTVV.

J is TRBJ1-2 and V is TRBV6-1; D uncertain. Germline loops: CDR1 MNHNS, CDR2 SASEGT. This CDR3 is 13 amino acids long. The V and J ends lost 4 bases and 1 base respectively, with 7 bases between them. CDR3: CASSVTGNYGYTF. DNA for the CDR3: TGTGCCAGCAGTGTTACCGGTAACTATGGCTACACCTTC.

The J gene is TRBJ1-1, the V gene TRBV2, with D possibly being TRBD1 (6 bases). V gave up 7 bases and J gave up 1 base, with 10 bases separating them. The CDR3 contains 13 residues. Looked up from germline, CDR1 is SNHLY and CDR2 is FYNNEI. The CDR3 is CASTSQGNTEAFF. The CDR3 bases are TGTGCCAGCACATCACAGGGGAACACTGAAGCTTTCTTT.

This rearrangement joins TRBV6-4 to TRBJ2-3; 9 nucleotides line up with TRBD2. V was pared by 2 bases and J by 1 base, with 4 bases of the junction left unmatched. The V gene's germline CDR1 is MRHNA and CDR2 SNTAGT. The CDR3 covers 16 residues. This CDR3 reads CASSDVAGEGTDTQYF. The CDR3 coding sequence is TGTGCCAGCAGTGACGTAGCGGGAGAGGGCACAGATACGCAGTATTTT.

This clone was seen a single time. This chain uses TRBV7-9 with TRBJ1-5; 7 nucleotides agree with TRBD1. V shed 1 base, J shed 5 bases, and the junction held 11 bases outside the gene matches. The CDR3 consists of 17 residues. The germline V gene has CDR1 SEHNR and CDR2 FQNEAQ (reference sequence). The CDR3 DNA reads TGTGCCAGCAGCTTAGATATTCTTGACAGGGAAGATCAGCCCCAGCATTTT. Protein sequence: CASSLDILDREDQPQHF.

The chain is built from TRBV12-5 and TRBJ1-5, with D unresolved. There are 11 residues in the CDR3. Germline loops: CDR1 LGHNT, CDR2 FRNRAP. Trimming stripped 2 bases from V and 4 bases from J, with 0 bases between. CDR3 sequence (DNA): TGTGCTAGTGGTTTGAATCAGCCCCAGCATTTT. It codes for CASGLNQPQHF.

The chain joins TRBV19 to TRBJ1-5; TRBD1 aligns across 7 bases. CDR1 LNHDA and CDR2 SQIVND come from the germline V gene (reference sequence). V lost 9 bases and J lost 3; bases outside the gene matches: 8. CDR3 length equals 14 residues. The CDR3 DNA is TGTGCCAGCAACATACAGGGGACCAATCAGCCCCAGCATTTT. Translation: CASNIQGTNQPQHF.

The V and J genes are TRBV6-1 and TRBJ2-7; D ambiguous. The CDR3 covers 15 residues. CDR1 is MNHNS, CDR2 SASEGT, per germline. Trimming took 2 bases from V and 6 from J, leaving 17 bases between them. CDR3 in amino acids: CASSERMDPPVEQYF. The CDR3, as DNA: TGTGCCAGCAGTGAAAGGATGGACCCACCGGTCGAGCAGTACTTC.

The chain employs TRBV28 and TRBJ2-1; 8 bases map to TRBD1. The CDR3 runs 16 residues. Per germline, CDR1 MDHEN and CDR2 SYDVKM. Trimming took 6 bases from V and 6 from J; bases not matched to a gene: 13. The CDR3 DNA reads TGTGCCAGCAGATCCCTCCGGGACAGGTGGGTCAATGAGCAGTTCTTC. This gives the protein CASRSLRDRWVNEQFF. The variable domain in full, with the rest retrieved from reference TRBV28 and TRBJ2-1, is DVKVTQSSRYLVKRTGEKVFLECVQDMDHENMFWYRQDPGLGLRLIYFSYDVKMKEKGDIPEGYSVSREKKERFSLILESASTNQTSMYLCASRSLRDRWVNEQFFGPGTRLTVL.

This chain joins TRBV12-5 and TRBJ2-1; the match to TRBD1 covers 7 bases. The germline V gene has CDR1 LGHNT and CDR2 FRNRAP. The CDR3 sequence is 13 residues long. V lost 1 base and J lost 13; bases outside the gene matches: 7. The DNA of the CDR3 is TGTGCTAGTGGTTTGGCCCGACAGGGACCTCAGTTCTTC. Its translation: CASGLARQGPQFF.

This clone was recorded once. The V and J genes are TRBV27 and TRBJ1-3; D is ambiguous. CDR3 length equals 13 residues. CDR1 MNHEY and CDR2 SMNVEV come from the germline V gene (reference sequence). The V gene lost 4 bases and the J gene lost 8 bases, with 12 bases spanning the gap. For the CDR3, the DNA is TGTGCCAGCAGTTCTGGACGGCAGGACACCATATATTTT. The encoded protein is CASSSGRQDTIYF.

This chain uses TRBV28 with TRBJ1-2; a possible D gene is TRBD1 (6 bases). Looked up from germline, CDR1 is MDHEN and CDR2 is SYDVKM. The CDR3 is 12 amino acids. With 8 bases removed from V and 2 bases from J, the gap between germline ends came to 9 bases. CDR3 nucleotides: TGTGCCAGCGGACAGTCCAACTATGGCTACACCTTC. Its protein is CASGQSNYGYTF.

The chain has TRBV9 and TRBJ1-1; TRBD1 is a possible D gene (5 bases). The CDR3 runs to 16 residues. Germline V lookup: CDR1 SGDLS, CDR2 YYNGEE. V was pared by 2 bases and J by 4 bases, with 18 bases between. The CDR3 DNA reads as TGTGCCAGCAGCGTCGAAGCCTGGACGGGGGGCACTGAAGCTTTCTTT. Amino acids: CASSVEAWTGGTEAFF. Full variable domain (rest looked up from reference TRBV9 and TRBJ1-1): DSGVTQTPKHLITATGQRVTLRCSPRSGDLSVYWYQQSLDQGLQFLIQYYNGEERAKGNILERFSAQQFPDLHSELNLSSLELGDSALYFCASSVEAWTGGTEAFFGQGTRLTVV.

The gene calls are TRBV19 and TRBJ2-2, with D maybe TRBD2 (6 bases). The V end was cut by 8 bases, the J end by 1 base, with 8 bases between. CDR3 size: 13 residues. Looked up from germline, CDR1 is LNHDA and CDR2 is SQIVND (reference sequence). CDR3 amino acids: CASRRGNTGELFF. The CDR3 DNA reads as TGTGCCAGTCGGAGGGGGAACACCGGGGAGCTGTTTTTT.

The chain couples TRBV5-1 to TRBJ1-2, with 7 bases aligning to TRBD1. Per germline, CDR1 SGHRS and CDR2 YFSETQ. The CDR3 spans 17 residues. With V trimmed by 2 bases and J by 5 bases, 15 bases remained unmatched. In DNA, the CDR3 is TGCGCCAGCAGCTTAGGACAGGCTCGCGATCAGCTTTATGGCTACACCTTC. This encodes CASSLGQARDQLYGYTF.

This chain joins TRBV15 and TRBJ2-5; no definite D call. The CDR3 consists of 13 residues. Trimming removed 0 bases at V and 3 bases at J, with 5 bases between. Germline V CDR1 and CDR2: LNHNV, YYDKDF (reference sequence). The CDR3 spells CATSRDEEETQYF. CDR3 coding DNA: TGTGCCACCAGCAGAGATGAAGAAGAGACCCAGTACTTC.